This note documents a single T cell receptor beta chain sequence. This receptor's antigen is unknown. Per-base quality was not reported, and no clone a single base away is much larger than it. These data come from a study of CD8+ T cells in alopecia areata (dated 2018 in TCRdb). About the study as a whole: Treated patients were enrolled in an open-label pilot trial of oral tofacitinib at 5 to 10 mg twice daily for moderate-to-severe alopecia areata. Scalp clonality was compared among normal scalp (n=4), patchy alopecia areata scalp (n=8), and alopecia totalis/universalis scalp (n=8). Disease severity in treated patients was measured with the SALT score, which quantifies the percentage of affected scalp surface area. Amplification of TCRbeta CDR3 regions was done by immunoSEQ multiplex PCR using 35 Vbeta forward primers and 13 Jbeta reverse primers. Patients on tofacitinib were biopsied at baseline and after 4 and 24 weeks of treatment, and several of the patients also had a later scalp biopsy. Human TCRbeta sequencing covered scalp tissue and sorted CD4+ and CD8+ peripheral blood T cells from patchy and totalis/universalis alopecia areata patients and healthy controls. To study T cell clonal expansion in alopecia areata, the researchers applied high-throughput TCRbeta sequencing to both the C3H/HeJ mouse model and human patients. Patients received tofacitinib for 6 to 18 months and were then followed off drug for 6 months to check for delayed response and recurrence. RNA came from the PAXgene miRNA kit for fixed scalp, the miRNeasy kit for PBMCs, and the RNeasy kit for mouse skin.

Sequences SNHLY (CDR1) and FYNNEI (CDR2) are obtained from the germline V gene. Between the V and J ends, shortened by 6 bases and 4 bases respectively, the junction contains 8 bases. The CDR3 covers 12 residues, taking in both the cysteine and the phenylalanine. The entry retains the CDR3 DNA only, 36 bases that are in frame from base 1. Receptor libraries were prepared by the immunoSEQ multiplex PCR assay. For TCR sequencing, RNA was extracted from every sample and reverse transcribed into cDNA to serve as template. First-strand cDNA was synthesized with SuperScript III using a 2:1 mix of oligo-dT and random hexamers. Amplification bias was assessed with a synthetic immune receptor repertoire, and residual bias was removed computationally. The authors processed their data as follows. After raw reads were preprocessed to remove errors, the CDR3 was defined following IMGT conventions as running from the conserved cysteine to phenylalanine. Clonality was computed as 1 minus the Shannon entropy, with the entropy normalized by log2 of the number of productive unique TCRs. Scalp TCRbeta sequences were cross-referenced with sorted blood CD4 and CD8 repertoires so that the CD4 or CD8 identity of scalp clones could be inferred. The clones in this table, taken by TCRdb from immuneACCESS, are in-frame only. Not every clone is retained; where verified, under half of the shortfall comes from an unresolved V gene, and the cause of the rest is unknown. Clone size and V and J calls were adopted from that table, with D and trimming inferred from the DNA. The sample contains about 220,000 clones, about three fifths of them found a single time. The ten top clones hold around 1.5% of the sample.

General findings and caveats noted by the study authors: With tofacitinib, both scalp clonality and the number of expanded CD8+ clones among the top 100 scalp clones went down significantly. Compared with normal scalp, lesional scalp, particularly in alopecia totalis/universalis, had higher clonality and more expanded CD8+ clones, which suggests antigenic drive. Resident alphabeta T cells in normal human skin are also sequenced, complicating scalp TCR repertoire analysis, unlike mouse skin dominated by gammadelta T cells. The treated cohort was small, with a single nonresponder, so links between baseline CD8+ expansion and response need larger studies. Many expanded lesional clones were found to persist in scalp and blood during tofacitinib treatment, and relapse after treatment cessation may be partly explained by this persistence. Shared TCR sequences between patients were less evident than in mice, which may be partly attributable to HLA diversity in the patient population.

The time point label here, explained by the study, means: 4 weeks on oral tofacitinib. Read against the paper, the sample's treatment or condition label means: oral pan-JAK inhibitor, 5-10 mg twice daily. Lesional scalp punch biopsies and peripheral blood were obtained from alopecia areata patients. PBMCs were separated by density centrifugation and stained for CD3, CD4 and CD8, after which CD4+ and CD8+ T cells were sorted on a FACSAria. The clonotype originates from a human donor with alopecia areata. The chain couples TRBV2 to TRBJ2-3; the D gene cannot be resolved reliably. The sequenced sample was CD4+ T cells sorted from blood, obtained at week 4, from a patient treated with tofacitinib. The DNA is as follows: TGTGCCAGCAGGTTCACGGCAGATACGCAGTATTTT. Translated, it reads CASRFTADTQYF.